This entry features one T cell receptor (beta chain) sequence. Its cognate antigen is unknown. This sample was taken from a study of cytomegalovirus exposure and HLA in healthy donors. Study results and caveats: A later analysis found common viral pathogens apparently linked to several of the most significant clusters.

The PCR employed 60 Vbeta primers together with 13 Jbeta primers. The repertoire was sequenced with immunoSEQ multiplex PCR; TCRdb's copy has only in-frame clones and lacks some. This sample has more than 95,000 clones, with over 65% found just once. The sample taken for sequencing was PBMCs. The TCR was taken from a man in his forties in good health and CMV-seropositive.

The CDR3 region is CASTTPGQGVNQPQHF. The CDR3 coding sequence is TGTGCCAGCACAACCCCGGGACAGGGGGTCAATCAGCCCCAGCATTTT. The chain combines TRBV28 with TRBJ1-5; 11 positions match TRBD1. Germline CDR1 reads MDHEN; CDR2 reads SYDVKM. This CDR3 comprises 16 residues. Trimming at V came to 7 bases and at J to 3 bases, leaving 8 bases not matched to a gene.